This T cell receptor beta chain was sequenced in a study of T-cell reconstitution after alpha-beta-depleted transplantation in children. Findings and caveats of the study: The study reportedly traced alpha-beta T cells about two months after transplant to several hundred expanded graft clones. After one year, T-cell counts and TCRbeta diversity mostly came from new T cells. At day 60, the high TCRbeta diversity found in some patients originated from recipient T cells and thymic progenitors that had survived.

This clonotype was seen at least ten times. Its antigen is not identified. During its preparation, the TCRbeta library received unique molecular identifiers. Via MiXCR, TCRdb re-called the PCR reads, giving one row per CDR3 protein. The data contain 200,000 to 250,000 distinct CDR3 sequences, approximately 10% of them singletons. The trim removed 5 bases at V and 6 bases at J, leaving 10 bases unmatched. The CDR3 consists of 14 residues. Looked up from germline, CDR1 is SNHLY and CDR2 is FYNNEI. The clonotype originates from a child less than two years old with acute myeloid leukemia, due to receive a stem cell transplant. The material sequenced was PBMCs, taken before TCRalphabeta/CD19-depleted stem cell transplant. The V call is TRBV2, the J call TRBJ2-7; TRBD2 matches at 7 bases. The CDR3 protein is CASSQNGRFSEQYF. CDR3 sequence (DNA): TGTGCCAGCAGTCAGAACGGGAGGTTCTCCGAGCAGTACTTC. Full variable domain (rest looked up from reference TRBV2 and TRBJ2-7): EPEVTQTPSHQVTQMGQEVILRCVPISNHLYFYWYRQILGQKVEFLVSFYNNEISEKSEIFDDQFSVERPDGSNFTLKIRSTKLEDSAMYFCASSQNGRFSEQYFGPGTRLTVT.